This T cell receptor (beta chain) was retrieved from a study of graft-versus-host responses after intestinal transplantation. Findings of the study overall: Detected in recipient marrow were GvH clones, some of which were first observed in ileum or blood. Within the allografts of patients who had graft-donor T cell macrochimerism, graft-versus-host to host-versus-graft clonal ratios were high.

The method was immunoSEQ multiplex PCR; TCRdb's version includes in-frame clones alone and lacks a portion of them. The top ten hold approximately 0.5% of the sample, which has some 95,000 clones, about 91% seen once. With respect to this clone: Its antigen is not known.

Trimming took 1 base from V and 7 from J, leaving 23 bases between them. The CDR3 loop spans 17 amino acids. Germline V CDR1 and CDR2: SGHKS, YYEKEE (reference sequence). The chain has TRBV5-5 and TRBJ1-2, with D unclear. This receptor was identified in a human donor who received an intestinal transplant. The source material was unstimulated CD8+ T cells sorted from spleen or lymph node cells, sampled before intestinal transplant. CDR3 sequence: CASSLMGTRAGGGGYTF. In DNA form, the CDR3 reads TGTGCCAGCAGCTTGATGGGAACTAGAGCGGGCGGTGGTGGCTACACCTTC.